These 27 T cell receptor beta chains originate from one sample sequenced in a study of OX40 agonist ivuxolimab in advanced cancers. Assay: immunoSEQ multiplex PCR; the TCRdb copy retains only in-frame clones and omits some. The repertoire holds under 200,000 clones, with roughly 92% as singletons. Material: CD4+ or CD8+ T cells sorted from blood, obtained in a trial of the OX40 agonist ivuxolimab. The receptor source for this set is an adult with an advanced solid tumor such as melanoma, head and neck, liver or kidney cancer.

The chain has TRBV7-9 and TRBJ1-4, with a weak D call TRBD1 (5 bases). The CDR3 is made up of 14 amino acids. Trimming took 5 bases from V and 5 from J, leaving 12 bases between them. Germline V gives CDR1 SEHNR, CDR2 FQNEAQ (reference sequence). CDR3 nucleotides: TGTGCCAGCAGCCTAGGGGTTCCAAATGAAAAACTGTTTTTT. Translation: CASSLGVPNEKLFF.

The chain recombines TRBV18 with TRBJ1-5; TRBD1 is a possible D gene (5 bases). The germline V gene encodes CDR1 KGHSH and CDR2 LQKENI. The germline V and J ends were trimmed by 10 bases and 6 bases, with 16 bases remaining between them. The CDR3 runs 13 residues. CDR3 in amino acids: CATKNEGSQPQHF. The CDR3 bases are TGTGCCACTAAGAATGAGGGGAGTCAGCCCCAGCATTTT.

The chain couples TRBV9 to TRBJ1-4, with TRBD1 as a possible D gene (5 bases). Germline V gene lookup returns CDR1 SGDLS and CDR2 YYNGEE. CDR3 length: 16 amino acids. V was pared by 0 bases and J by 4 bases, with 13 bases between. The CDR3 spells CASSVATGVINEKLFF. The CDR3 DNA reads TGTGCCAGCAGCGTAGCTACGGGGGTAATTAATGAAAAACTGTTTTTT.

The chain employs TRBV6-5 and TRBJ1-5; D is unclear. CDR1 is MNHEY, CDR2 SVGAGI, per germline. Trimming cost V 5 bases and J 2 bases, with 13 bases left between them. The CDR3 consists of 15 residues. CDR3 DNA: TGTGCCAGCAGTCCACTAGGAGGTCGCAATCAGCCCCAGCATTTT. It encodes CASSPLGGRNQPQHF.

Note on this clone: Additional DNA sequences in this sample encode the identical CDR3. The rearrangement joins TRBV6-5 to TRBJ2-1; 10 positions match TRBD1. Trimming took 4 bases from V and 8 from J; bases not matched to a gene: 5. Per the germline V gene, CDR1 is MNHEY and CDR2 is SVGAGI. CDR3 length: 14 residues. The CDR3 DNA sequence: TGTGCCAGCAGTTCCGGGACAGGGGTCGATGAGCAGTTCTTC. It translates to CASSSGTGVDEQFF.

J is TRBJ1-3 and V is TRBV6-5; TRBD1 matches 7 bases. CDR1 is MNHEY and CDR2 is SVGAGI in the germline V gene. V lost 2 bases and J lost 4; bases outside the gene matches: 5. This CDR3 has 15 residues. This CDR3 is CASSYGRQGGNTIYF. The DNA of the CDR3 is TGTGCCAGCAGTTACGGGCGACAGGGAGGAAACACCATATATTTT.

CDR3 sequence: CASRRQGRETQYF. CDR3 DNA sequence: TGTGCCAGCAGAAGACAGGGAAGGGAGACCCAGTACTTC. V gene TRBV6-1 combines with J gene TRBJ2-5, with 7 bases matching TRBD1. The CDR3 runs to 13 residues. Unmatched junction bases numbered 6, after V lost 6 bases and J lost 5 bases. Germline V gene data show CDR1 as MNHNS and CDR2 as SASEGT.

The rearrangement links TRBV28 to TRBJ2-7; 15 bases align to TRBD2. The ends lost 6 bases at V and 4 bases at J; junction bases unmatched: 10. This CDR3 contains 17 residues. In germline, CDR1 is MDHEN, CDR2 SYDVKM. In nucleotides, the CDR3 is TGTGCCAGCAGCTGGACTAGCGGGAGGGAGCGGGTATACGAGCAGTACTTC. Encoded protein: CASSWTSGRERVYEQYF.

With regard to this clone: Other DNA sequences in the same sample also yield this CDR3. The CDR3 nucleotides are TGTGCCAGCTCACCGGCAGATACGCAGTATTTT. It specifies CASSPADTQYF. The chain employs TRBV18 and TRBJ2-3; D is uncertain. CDR1 and CDR2 from the germline V gene are KGHSH and LQKENI. Trimming shortened V by 3 bases and J by 4 bases, and 2 bases separated the two germline ends. This CDR3 spans 11 amino acids.

The CDR3 is CASSTSGGALNEQFF. The CDR3 bases are TGTGCCAGCAGTACTAGCGGGGGGGCCTTAAATGAGCAGTTCTTC. This chain links TRBV2 with TRBJ2-1; TRBD2 matches 13 bases. Trimming took 5 bases from V and 7 from J; bases not matched to a gene: 5. Germline V gene sequence: CDR1 SNHLY, CDR2 FYNNEI. This CDR3 is built from 15 residues.

This chain joins TRBV11-2 and TRBJ2-4; no firm D call. Germline V gives CDR1 SGHAT, CDR2 FQNNGV. The CDR3 loop spans 16 amino acids. The V end was cut by 0 bases, the J end by 0 bases, with 9 bases between. CDR3 DNA: TGTGCCAGCAGCTTAGATAACAGACTAGCCAAAAACATTCAGTACTTC. It translates to CASSLDNRLAKNIQYF.

A single count supports this clone. The chain recombines TRBV2 with TRBJ1-4; D is unresolved. In germline, CDR1 is SNHLY, CDR2 FYNNEI. Trimming shortened V by 4 bases and J by 3 bases, and 9 bases separated the two germline ends. The CDR3 loop spans 14 amino acids. The CDR3 loop is CASSGRQSNEKLFF. DNA for the CDR3: TGTGCCAGCAGTGGGCGTCAGTCTAATGAAAAACTGTTTTTT.

The chain has TRBV5-4 and TRBJ1-3; no definite D call. This CDR3 region has 13 residues. Trimming cost V 4 bases and J 4 bases, with 9 bases left between them. CDR1 is SGHNT, CDR2 YYREEE, per germline (reference sequence). The chain's CDR3 is CASSRDSGNTIYF. Here the CDR3 DNA reads TGTGCCAGCAGCCGGGATTCGGGAAACACCATATATTTT.

The chain couples TRBV29-1 to TRBJ1-2; TRBD1 is a possible D gene (5 bases). The germline V gene encodes CDR1 SQVTM and CDR2 ANQGSEA. The V gene lost 4 bases and the J gene lost 0 bases, with 9 bases spanning the gap. CDR3 size: 13 residues. The CDR3 spells CSVARVSNYGYTF. CDR3 nucleotide sequence: TGCAGCGTTGCCAGGGTCTCTAACTATGGCTACACCTTC.

This clone was counted once. The V call is TRBV9, the J call TRBJ2-1; TRBD1 agrees at 9 bases. The CDR3 runs 14 residues. The germline CDR1 and CDR2 sequences are SGDLS and YYNGEE. V lost 2 bases and J lost 6; bases outside the gene matches: 3. CDR3 in amino acids: CASSVRDRVNEQFF. The CDR3 nucleotides are TGTGCCAGCAGCGTTAGGGACAGGGTCAATGAGCAGTTCTTC.

This chain connects TRBV5-4 to TRBJ2-3, with D maybe TRBD2 (6 bases). There are 16 residues in the CDR3. Germline values: CDR1 SGHNT, CDR2 YYREEE (reference sequence). Trimming shortened V by 3 bases and J by 0 bases, and 14 bases separated the two germline ends. Here the CDR3 reads CASSSRGSASTDTQYF. In DNA form, the CDR3 reads TGTGCCAGCAGCTCGCGGGGCTCAGCTAGCACAGATACGCAGTATTTT.

The genes are TRBV5-4 and TRBJ2-2; TRBD1 or TRBD2 may be the D gene (5 bases each). The CDR3 is 16 residues long. Trimming shortened V by 1 base and J by 3 bases, and 13 bases separated the two germline ends. Per germline, CDR1 SGHNT and CDR2 YYREEE (reference sequence). CDR3 sequence (DNA): TGTGCCAGCAGCTTGTACCCGGGGCGGGACACCGGGGAGCTGTTTTTT. Translated, it gives CASSLYPGRDTGELFF.

In its sample, this clone was seen a few times. The rearrangement joins TRBV5-6 to TRBJ1-2, with 11 bases fitting TRBD1. This CDR3 comprises 16 residues. The junction had 5 bases not matched to a gene; V was cut back by 1 base and J by 3 bases. Germline V CDR1 and CDR2: SGHDT, YYEEEE. The CDR3 DNA reads as TGTGCCAGCAGCTTGAGAGGGACAGGGGGTGACTATGGCTACACCTTC. This sequence encodes CASSLRGTGGDYGYTF.

The chain links TRBV21-1 to TRBJ1-1. TRBV21-1 is a recognized pseudogene. The CDR3 sequence is 15 residues long. The DNA for the CDR3 is TGTGCCAGCAGCAAAGTGCGGGGCAGGAACACTGAAGCTTTCTTT. Translated: CASSKVRGRNTEAFF.

This rearrangement joins TRBV5-1 to TRBJ2-7; 12 bases are a match to TRBD2. J gave up 0 bases and V 4 bases, and 2 bases lay outside the gene matches. CDR1 SGHRS and CDR2 YFSETQ come from the germline V gene. This CDR3 region has 15 residues. CDR3 region: CASSRLAGDSYEQYF. The CDR3 coding sequence is TGCGCCAGCAGCCGACTAGCGGGGGACTCCTACGAGCAGTACTTC.

V usage is TRBV7-2 and J usage is TRBJ2-7; a weak D match, TRBD1 (5 bases). This CDR3 region has 14 residues. V lost 4 bases and J 5 bases, leaving 15 bases between the germline ends. The germline gives CDR1 SGHTA, CDR2 FQGNSA. CDR3 nucleotides: TGTGCCAGCAGCTCACAGGTGGGGTTAAACGAGCAGTACTTC. Protein: CASSSQVGLNEQYF.

J is TRBJ1-4 and V is TRBV7-2; the D gene is possibly TRBD1 (6 bases). CDR1 is SGHTA and CDR2 is FQGNSA in the germline V gene. Trimming took off 6 bases at V and 2 bases at J, with 13 bases between the two ends. The CDR3 length is 15 residues. The CDR3 nucleotides read TGTGCCAGCAGTGTGCAGGGGACGACTAATGAAAAACTGTTTTTT. This codes for CASSVQGTTNEKLFF.

The chain employs TRBV7-9 and TRBJ1-4; D is perhaps TRBD1 (5 bases). Trimming removed 5 bases at V and 8 bases at J, with 21 bases between. CDR1 and CDR2 (germline): SEHNR, FQNEAQ (reference sequence). The CDR3 sequence is 16 residues long. CDR3 loop: CASSARRGGGREKLFF. Written as DNA, the CDR3 is TGTGCCAGCAGCGCCCGAAGGGGCGGAGGGCGGGAAAAACTGTTTTTT.

V is TRBV7-2 and J is TRBJ2-5; weak D call: TRBD1 (7 bases). Trimming shortened V by 1 base and J by 5 bases, and 11 bases separated the two germline ends. CDR1 and CDR2 (germline): SGHTA, FQGNSA. The length of the CDR3 is 14 residues. The CDR3 protein is CASSLGAGGETQYF. The CDR3 DNA reads TGTGCCAGCAGCTTAGGGGCAGGGGGGGAGACCCAGTACTTC.

This sequence joins TRBV5-4 and TRBJ2-2, with D tentatively TRBD1 (5 bases). The CDR3 is 19 amino acids. Deletions cut 0 bases from V and 1 base from J, with 19 bases between. In germline, CDR1 is SGHNT, CDR2 YYREEE (reference sequence). This CDR3 reads CASSLGRGRTGWNTGELFF. In DNA, the CDR3 is TGTGCCAGCAGCTTGGGTAGGGGCCGGACGGGTTGGAACACCGGGGAGCTGTTTTTT.

This rearrangement joins TRBV7-2 to TRBJ2-3; 8 bases agree with TRBD2. This CDR3 has 16 amino acids. Germline V gene lookup returns CDR1 SGHTA and CDR2 FQGNSA. V lost 5 bases, J lost 6 bases, and 13 bases stayed unmatched. CDR3 nucleotides: TGTGCCAGCAGCCCAGGGCCGGGGGGGGCGGCGGATACGCAGTATTTT. Translating gives CASSPGPGGAADTQYF.

This CDR3 is CASSLLLKALTGRNEQFF. The CDR3 coding sequence is TGCGCCAGCAGCTTGCTTTTGAAAGCACTTACAGGGAGAAATGAGCAGTTCTTC. The V gene is TRBV5-1, the J gene TRBJ2-1; D is possibly TRBD1 (6 bases). Germline V gene data show CDR1 as SGHRS and CDR2 as YFSETQ. The V end lost 1 base, the J end lost 7 bases, and 24 bases lay between the germline ends. The CDR3 length is 18 residues. The whole variable domain, filled in from reference TRBV5-1 and TRBJ2-1, reads KAGVTQTPRYLIKTRGQQVTLSCSPISGHRSVSWYQQTPGQGLQFLFEYFSETQRNKGNFPGRFSGRQFSNSRSEMNVSTLELGDSALYLCASSLLLKALTGRNEQFFGPGTRLTVL.